Following are 16 T cell receptor beta chains from one sample sequenced in a study of T cell responses to AZD1222 COVID-19 vaccine. Assay used: immunoSEQ multiplex PCR; TCRdb lists only in-frame clones, some missing. Of roughly 120,000 clones listed, approximately 86% are singletons. Sequenced here: peripheral blood, sampled 28 days after the second AZD1222 dose. The receptors were sampled from an adult who received the AZD1222 COVID-19 vaccine.

The chain links TRBV2 to TRBJ1-1; D might be TRBD1 (6 bases). The CDR3 has 14 residues. CDR1 is SNHLY, CDR2 FYNNEI, per germline. Trimming stripped 6 bases from V and 1 base from J, with 12 bases between. The CDR3 region is CASSPGTRNTEAFF. The CDR3 coding sequence is TGTGCCAGCAGCCCCGGGACAAGGAACACTGAAGCTTTCTTT.

V and J are TRBV6-5 and TRBJ2-6, with 7 bases that match TRBD2. The length of the CDR3 is 15 residues. The germline V gene encodes CDR1 MNHEY and CDR2 SVGAGI. V lost 10 bases and J lost 0; bases outside the gene matches: 6. CDR3 in amino acids: CATGTGGSGANVLTF. The CDR3 DNA is TGTGCCACCGGGACGGGGGGCTCTGGGGCCAACGTCCTGACTTTC.

The chain employs TRBV28 and TRBJ1-2; TRBD1 might be the D (5 bases). This CDR3 spans 18 amino acids. Looked up from germline, CDR1 is MDHEN and CDR2 is SYDVKM. V gave up 3 bases and J gave up 3 bases, with 23 bases separating them. The CDR3 here is CASSLAGFLSLRDYGYTF. The CDR3 nucleotides read TGTGCCAGCAGTTTGGCAGGGTTCCTCTCTCTCCGCGACTATGGCTACACCTTC.

The chain couples TRBV27 to TRBJ1-2, with D perhaps TRBD1 (5 bases). The CDR3 runs to 13 residues. The V and J ends lost 3 bases and 2 bases respectively, with 7 bases between them. The germline CDR1 and CDR2 sequences are MNHEY and SMNVEV (reference sequence). In DNA form, the CDR3 reads TGTGCCAGCAGTTTGGGGCAGAACTATGGCTACACCTTC. Protein product: CASSLGQNYGYTF.

CDR3 nucleotides: TGCAGCGTTGAAGAAGGTCTGTACCAAGAGACCCAGTACTTC. Encoded protein: CSVEEGLYQETQYF. The rearrangement joins TRBV29-1 to TRBJ2-5; D is undetermined. The V and J ends lost 0 bases and 0 bases respectively, with 8 bases between them. The CDR3 totals 14 residues. Germline V lookup: CDR1 SQVTM, CDR2 ANQGSEA.

The V call is TRBV19, the J call TRBJ2-7; perhaps TRBD1 as D (6 bases). CDR1 and CDR2 from the germline V gene are LNHDA and SQIVND (reference sequence). The CDR3 consists of 14 residues. The V and J ends lost 3 bases and 3 bases respectively, with 12 bases between them. CDR3 sequence reads: CASSISRGLYEQYF. CDR3 in DNA: TGTGCCAGTAGTATTTCCAGGGGCCTCTACGAGCAGTACTTC.

The rearrangement links TRBV7-9 to TRBJ1-1; D gene unclear. The CDR3 has 13 residues. Between the trimmed V and J ends, which lost 4 bases and 2 bases, there was a span of 8 bases. Germline V gives CDR1 SEHNR, CDR2 FQNEAQ (reference sequence). The CDR3 region has the DNA TGTGCCAGCAGCTCAACACAAAACACTGAAGCTTTCTTT. Amino acids: CASSSTQNTEAFF.

The chain's CDR3 is CASSPPGGSNQPQHF. In DNA, the CDR3 is TGTGCCAGCAGCCCCCCCGGGGGGAGCAATCAGCCCCAGCATTTT. The chain joins TRBV7-9 to TRBJ1-5; D may be TRBD1 (5 bases). Trimming removed 5 bases from V and 1 base from J, with 12 bases in between. The length of the CDR3 is 15 residues. Germline loops: CDR1 SEHNR, CDR2 FQNEAQ (reference sequence).

A remark on this clone: The DNA is left out, because the CDR3 cannot be placed on it with certainty; the CDR3 is given as TCRdb lists it. The J gene is TRBJ2-7, the V gene TRBV7-2; the tabulated D call, TRBD1, remains unverified against the DNA. CDR1 is SGHTA, CDR2 FQGNSA, per germline. The CDR3 region is 15 residues in length, termini included. CDR3 loop: CASSFGPGNSYEQYF.

This chain links TRBV13 with TRBJ1-1; D unresolved. The V and J ends lost 4 bases and 3 bases respectively, with 18 bases between them. This CDR3 region has 16 residues. Looked up from germline, CDR1 is PRHDT and CDR2 is FYEKMQ (reference sequence). CDR3 in amino acids: CASSSPFRWVDTEAFF. In nucleotides, the CDR3 is TGTGCCAGCAGCTCTCCATTTAGGTGGGTGGACACTGAAGCTTTCTTT.

The chain couples TRBV7-6 to TRBJ2-2; TRBD2 agrees at 9 bases. Looked up from germline, CDR1 is SGHVS and CDR2 is FNYEAQ. V shed 3 bases and J 5 bases; nucleotides not matched to a gene: 7. The length of the CDR3 is 16 residues. The CDR3 sequence is CASSFMASGATGELFF. DNA for the CDR3: TGTGCCAGCAGCTTCATGGCTAGCGGGGCGACCGGGGAGCTGTTTTTT.

The CDR3 loop is CASSMGGAGNSNQPQHF. CDR3 sequence (DNA): TGTGCCAGTAGTATGGGTGGCGCAGGGAATAGCAATCAGCCCCAGCATTTT. The gene calls are TRBV19 and TRBJ1-5, with D possibly being TRBD1 (5 bases). V lost 3 bases, J lost 0 bases, and 15 bases lay in between. This CDR3 has 17 residues. Germline CDR1 is LNHDA and CDR2 is SQIVND (reference sequence).

This clone was seen more than once but under ten times. V and J are TRBV7-8 and TRBJ2-2; TRBD1 might be the D (5 bases). This CDR3 has 13 residues. Germline V gene sequence: CDR1 SGHVS, CDR2 FQNEAQ. The ends were cut back, 6 bases at V and 5 bases at J, with 10 bases in the middle. CDR3 DNA sequence: TGTGCCAGCAGAAGAAGGGGTACCGGGGAGCTGTTTTTT. Translation: CASRRRGTGELFF.

The chain recombines TRBV2 with TRBJ2-5; D ambiguous. There are 12 residues in the CDR3. V gave up 7 bases and J gave up 2 bases, with 8 bases separating them. CDR1 and CDR2 (germline): SNHLY, FYNNEI. The DNA for the CDR3 is TGTGCCAGCATAGGGTTTCAAGAGACCCAGTACTTC. Its translation is CASIGFQETQYF.

The V and J genes are TRBV30 and TRBJ2-5, with D possibly being TRBD1 (6 bases). V lost 3 bases to trimming and J lost 5 bases, with 16 bases between them. This CDR3 is 14 amino acids long. From germline, CDR1 is GTSNPN and CDR2 SVGIG (reference sequence). The CDR3 DNA reads TGTGCCTGGAGAGTTTCAGGGGCATCGGAGACCCAGTACTTC. Translation gives CAWRVSGASETQYF.

The CDR3 DNA is TGTGCCAGCAGTCCAGGACAGGGCCATCAGCCCCAGCATTTT. This encodes CASSPGQGHQPQHF. The chain has TRBV28 and TRBJ1-5; TRBD1 agrees at 8 bases. V lost 5 bases to trimming and J lost 5 bases; unmatched junction nucleotides: 5. This CDR3 contains 14 residues. Germline V CDR1 and CDR2: MDHEN, SYDVKM.